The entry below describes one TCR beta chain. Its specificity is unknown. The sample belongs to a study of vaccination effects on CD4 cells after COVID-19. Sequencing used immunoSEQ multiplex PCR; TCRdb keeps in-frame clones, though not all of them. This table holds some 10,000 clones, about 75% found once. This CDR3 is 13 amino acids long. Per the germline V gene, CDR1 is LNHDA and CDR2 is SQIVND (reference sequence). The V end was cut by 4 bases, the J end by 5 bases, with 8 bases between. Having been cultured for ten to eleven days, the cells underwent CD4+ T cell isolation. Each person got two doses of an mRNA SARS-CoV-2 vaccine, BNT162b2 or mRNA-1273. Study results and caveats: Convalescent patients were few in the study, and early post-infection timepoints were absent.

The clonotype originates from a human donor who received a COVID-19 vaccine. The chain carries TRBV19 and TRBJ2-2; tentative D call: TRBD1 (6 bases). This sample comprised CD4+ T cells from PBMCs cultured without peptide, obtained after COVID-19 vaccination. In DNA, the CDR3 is TGTGCCAGTAGTACACAGGGAACCGGGGAGCTGTTTTTT. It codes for CASSTQGTGELFF.